The T cell receptor beta chain described here comes from a study of T-cell memory formation after mild COVID-19. Study background: There were largely donor-specific TCR clusters.

This CDR3 region has 12 residues. V lost 3 bases to trimming and J lost 6 bases, with 8 bases between them. This clonotype was seen only a few times. TCRdb itself ran the 5' RACE reads through MiXCR, one entry per CDR3 protein. The sample has over 45,000 distinct CDR3 sequences; 28% are singletons. Material: PBMCs or a T cell subset sorted from them (not recorded which). This TCR derives from a man younger than 35 who had mild COVID-19 (a few samples of this study predate the infection). Cell type and time point are not known. The chain employs TRBV12-3 or TRBV12-4 and TRBJ1-1; D not resolved. The CDR3 reads CASSLSWAEAFF. The CDR3 coding sequence is TGTGCCAGCAGTTTGTCGTGGGCTGAAGCTTTCTTT.